This paragraph covers one TCR beta chain sequence. The sample comes from a study of T cells after somatic rescue of genetic block. The protocol was immunoSEQ multiplex PCR, while the TCRdb copy is restricted to in-frame clones and leaves out a portion. The table includes approximately 110,000 clones, 75% to 95% detected once. Germline V lookup: CDR1 MNHEY, CDR2 SMNVEV (reference sequence). Deletions cut 1 base from V and 0 bases from J, with 17 bases between. This CDR3 is built from 18 residues. The TCR originated in a woman aged 18-29 years. This chain uses TRBV27 with TRBJ2-3, with a weak D call TRBD2 (7 bases). The sequenced sample was peripheral blood mononuclear cells (PBMCs). The chain's CDR3 is CASSLWGRGSSSTDTQYF. The CDR3 DNA is TGTGCCAGCAGTTTATGGGGGCGGGGGAGCTCTAGCACAGATACGCAGTATTTT.